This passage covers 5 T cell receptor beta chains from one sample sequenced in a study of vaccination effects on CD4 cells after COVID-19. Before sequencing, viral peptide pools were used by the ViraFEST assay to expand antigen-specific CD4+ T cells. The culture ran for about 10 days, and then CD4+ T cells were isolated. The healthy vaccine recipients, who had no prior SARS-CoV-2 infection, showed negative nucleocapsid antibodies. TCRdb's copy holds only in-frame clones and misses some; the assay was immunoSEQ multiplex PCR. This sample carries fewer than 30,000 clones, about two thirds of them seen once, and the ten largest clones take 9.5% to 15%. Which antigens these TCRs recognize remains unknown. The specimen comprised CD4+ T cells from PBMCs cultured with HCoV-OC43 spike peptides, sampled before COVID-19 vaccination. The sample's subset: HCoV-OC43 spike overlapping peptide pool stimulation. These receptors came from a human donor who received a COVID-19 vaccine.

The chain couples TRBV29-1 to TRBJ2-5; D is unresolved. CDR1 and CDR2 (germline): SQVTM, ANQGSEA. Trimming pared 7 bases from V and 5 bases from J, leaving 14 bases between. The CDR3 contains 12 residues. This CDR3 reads CSGRRQTETQYF. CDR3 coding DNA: TGCAGCGGCCGGAGACAAACGGAGACCCAGTACTTC.

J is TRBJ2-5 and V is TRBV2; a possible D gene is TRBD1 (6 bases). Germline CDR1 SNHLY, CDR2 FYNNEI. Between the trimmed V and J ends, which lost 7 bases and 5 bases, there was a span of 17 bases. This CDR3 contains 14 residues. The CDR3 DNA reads TGTGCCAGCAATAACAGGGCCATCTGGGAGACCCAGTACTTC. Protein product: CASNNRAIWETQYF.

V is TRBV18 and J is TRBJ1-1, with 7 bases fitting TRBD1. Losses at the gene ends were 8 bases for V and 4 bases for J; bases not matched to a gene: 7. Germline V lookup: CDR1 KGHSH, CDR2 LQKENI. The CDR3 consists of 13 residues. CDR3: CASHRGRGTEAFF. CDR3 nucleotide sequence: TGTGCCAGCCACAGGGGCCGGGGCACTGAAGCTTTCTTT.

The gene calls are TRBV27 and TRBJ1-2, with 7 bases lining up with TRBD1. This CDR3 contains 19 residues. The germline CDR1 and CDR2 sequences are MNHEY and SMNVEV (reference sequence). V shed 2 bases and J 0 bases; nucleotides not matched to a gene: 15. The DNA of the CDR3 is TGTGCCAGCAGTTTAGGGGGGCCCGGGACAGATGTAACTAACTATGGCTACACCTTC. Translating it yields CASSLGGPGTDVTNYGYTF.

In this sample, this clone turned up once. The CDR3 spells CAWVPGGAGELFF. CDR3 DNA sequence: TGTGCCTGGGTGCCAGGGGGCGCCGGGGAGCTGTTTTTT. V and J are TRBV30 and TRBJ2-2; 8 nucleotides match TRBD1. The CDR3 is 13 amino acids. The ends lost 5 bases at V and 6 bases at J; junction bases unmatched: 5. The germline CDR1 and CDR2 sequences are GTSNPN and SVGIG (reference sequence).